The next 5 T cell receptor beta chains were all read from a single sample in a study of cytomegalovirus exposure and HLA in healthy donors. The data were produced by immunoSEQ multiplex PCR, yet TCRdb's version contains in-frame clones alone and is incomplete. The sample consists of approximately 56,000 clones, around 90% of them appearing once. Sequencing used PBMCs. The receptors here all came from a man between 18 and 29 years old in good health and CMV-seronegative.

This rearrangement joins TRBV19 to TRBJ2-1, with 14 bases that match TRBD2. This CDR3 is built from 15 residues. Per germline, CDR1 LNHDA and CDR2 SQIVND (reference sequence). V lost 3 bases to trimming and J lost 7 bases; unmatched junction nucleotides: 2. The CDR3 DNA follows: TGTGCCAGTAGTATGACTAGCGGGAGGGTAAATGAGCAGTTCTTC. It is translated as CASSMTSGRVNEQFF.

This chain uses TRBV7-2 with TRBJ2-3; weak D call: TRBD2 (5 bases). The CDR3 contains 14 residues. V was cut by 6 bases and J by 0 bases, with 10 bases left in between. Germline assignment: CDR1 SGHTA and CDR2 FQGNSA. The CDR3 spells CASSPGGSTDTQYF. The CDR3 DNA follows: TGTGCCAGCAGTCCCGGCGGGAGCACAGATACGCAGTATTTT.

The rearrangement joins TRBV9 to TRBJ1-2; the D gene is possibly TRBD1 (5 bases). CDR3 length equals 13 residues. V lost 3 bases and J 8 bases, leaving 14 bases between the germline ends. Germline V gene data show CDR1 as SGDLS and CDR2 as YYNGEE. This chain's CDR3 is CASSGRVFWGYTF. CDR3 sequence (DNA): TGTGCCAGCAGCGGCAGGGTGTTCTGGGGCTACACCTTC.

CDR3 DNA: TGCAGCGTTGGCCTTAAGACAGGGGGAGTGGGTGGCTACACCTTC. This translates into CSVGLKTGGVGGYTF. V is TRBV29-1 and J is TRBJ1-2; 9 bases map to TRBD1. There are 15 residues in the CDR3. Germline CDR1 is SQVTM and CDR2 is ANQGSEA. Losses at the gene ends were 4 bases for V and 7 bases for J; bases not matched to a gene: 13.

The J gene is TRBJ1-2, the V gene TRBV4-1; no firm D call. Germline V gene sequence: CDR1 MGHRA, CDR2 YSYEKL. Trimming removed 4 bases at V and 4 bases at J, with 19 bases between. The CDR3 is 16 residues long. In DNA form, the CDR3 reads TGCGCCAGCAGCCCTGAGGCGGGGAGGTACGGCTATGGCTACACCTTC. It codes for CASSPEAGRYGYGYTF.